Listed below are T cell receptor beta chains from one sample, sequenced in a study of identical twins. TCRdb recomputed calls from the 5' RACE reads with MiXCR, one row per CDR3 protein. The sample has 1.5 million or so distinct CDR3 sequences, about 30% seen once; the top ten hold about 0.25%. The sequenced sample was cord blood. The source of these receptors is a newborn girl in good health. CDR3s include the opening cysteine and the closing phenylalanine or tryptophan. D genes are given only for firm matches. Some rows have no size entry. The others give once, few or many, or a class for an expanded clone.

J: TRBJ2-1
length: 16
size: few
D: TRBD2
V: TRBV11-1
DNA: TGTGCCAGCAGATCAGTAGCGGGCAGGACCTACAATGAGCAGTTCTTC
CDR3: CASRSVAGRTYNEQFF

J: TRBJ1-5
length: 14
size: few
D: TRBD1
V: TRBV6-1
DNA: TGTGCCAGCAGACTGACAGGGGGGGGTCAGCCCCAGCATTTT
CDR3: CASRLTGGGQPQHF

J: TRBJ2-7
length: 13
size: few
D: TRBD1
V: TRBV6-5
DNA: TGTGCCAGCAAAAGGCCGGACAGGGACGAGCAGTACTTC
CDR3: CASKRPDRDEQYF

J: TRBJ2-3
length: 17
size: NA
D: NA
V: TRBV27
DNA: TGTGCCAGCAGTACCGAAGGGATAGGCAGGTACACAGATACGCAGTATTTT
CDR3: CASSTEGIGRYTDTQYF

J: TRBJ2-7
length: 14
size: many
D: NA
V: TRBV7-9
DNA: TGTGCCAGCAGCTTACTCGCGGATTCCTACGAGCAGTACTTC
CDR3: CASSLLADSYEQYF

J: TRBJ2-1
length: 16
size: NA
D: NA
V: TRBV3-1
DNA: TGTGCCAGCAGCCAAGATTCCAGGTACTACTCCTACGAGCAGTTCTTC
CDR3: CASSQDSRYYSYEQFF

J: TRBJ2-7
length: 17
size: NA
D: NA
V: TRBV5-6
DNA: TGTGCCAGCAGCTTGGCCCTCTTTAGCGGAGTCTCCTTCGAGCAGTACTTC
CDR3: CASSLALFSGVSFEQYF

J: TRBJ2-1
length: 13
size: NA
D: TRBD2
V: TRBV12-3/TRBV12-4
DNA: TGTGCCATGGGACTAGCGGGGTACAATGAGCAGTTCTTC
CDR3: CAMGLAGYNEQFF

J: TRBJ1-2
length: 15
size: many
D: NA
V: TRBV12-3/TRBV12-4
DNA: TGTGCCAGCAGCTCCCGGGGCCGACCTAACTATGGCTACACCTTC
CDR3: CASSSRGRPNYGYTF

J: TRBJ1-1
length: 16
size: NA
D: NA
V: TRBV7-9
DNA: TGTGCCAGCAGCTCCCCCAATGGGGGCCGGAACACTGAAGCTTTCTTT
CDR3: CASSSPNGGRNTEAFF

J: TRBJ2-1
length: 15
size: NA
D: NA
V: TRBV4-1
DNA: TGCGCCAGCAGCCAGACGGGGGCGGAGTACAATGAGCAGTTCTTC
CDR3: CASSQTGAEYNEQFF

J: TRBJ2-7
length: 12
size: NA
D: NA
V: TRBV5-1
DNA: TGCGCCAGCAGCCCCCCCTTCCACGAGCAGTACTTC
CDR3: CASSPPFHEQYF

J: TRBJ1-5
length: 14
size: NA
D: NA
V: TRBV12-3/TRBV12-4
DNA: TGTGCCAGCAGTTTCTCCGGGGAAGATCAGCCCCAGCATTTT
CDR3: CASSFSGEDQPQHF